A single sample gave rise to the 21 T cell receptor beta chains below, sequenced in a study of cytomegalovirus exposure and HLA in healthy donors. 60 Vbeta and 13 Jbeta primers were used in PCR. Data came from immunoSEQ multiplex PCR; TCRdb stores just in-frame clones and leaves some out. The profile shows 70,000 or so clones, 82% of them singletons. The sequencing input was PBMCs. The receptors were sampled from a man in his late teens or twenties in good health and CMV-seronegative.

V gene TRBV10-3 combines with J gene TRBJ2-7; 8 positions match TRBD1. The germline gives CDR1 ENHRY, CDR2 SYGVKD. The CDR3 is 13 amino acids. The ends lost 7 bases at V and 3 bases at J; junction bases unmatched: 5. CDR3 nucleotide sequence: TGTGCCATCACGACAGGGGAGGACTACGAGCAGTACTTC. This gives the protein CAITTGEDYEQYF.

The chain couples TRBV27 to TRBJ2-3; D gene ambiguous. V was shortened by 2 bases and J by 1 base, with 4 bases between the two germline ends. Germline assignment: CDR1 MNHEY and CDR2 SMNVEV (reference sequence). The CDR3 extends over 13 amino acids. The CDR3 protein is CASSLTGTDTQYF. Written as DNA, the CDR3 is TGTGCCAGCAGTTTAACAGGCACAGATACGCAGTATTTT.

This CDR3 is CASSQELQGLGTDTQYF. The CDR3 DNA follows: TGCGCCAGCAGCCAAGAACTACAGGGGCTGGGCACAGATACGCAGTATTTT. The genes are TRBV4-3 and TRBJ2-3; 7 nucleotides align to TRBD1. The J segment lost 1 base and the V segment lost 0 bases, leaving 7 bases of the junction unmatched. The CDR3 has 17 amino acids. Germline lookup yields CDR1 LGHNA and CDR2 YSLEER.

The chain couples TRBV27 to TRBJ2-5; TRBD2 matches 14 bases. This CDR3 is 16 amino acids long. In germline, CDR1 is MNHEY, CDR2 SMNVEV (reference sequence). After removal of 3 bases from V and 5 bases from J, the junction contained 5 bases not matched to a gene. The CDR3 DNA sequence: TGTGCCAGCAGTTTTGGGACTAGCGGGGGCGGGGAGACCCAGTACTTC. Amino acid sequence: CASSFGTSGGGETQYF.

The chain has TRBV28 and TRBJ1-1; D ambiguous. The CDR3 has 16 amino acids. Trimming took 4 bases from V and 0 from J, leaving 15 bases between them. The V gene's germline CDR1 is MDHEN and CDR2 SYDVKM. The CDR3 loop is CASSYVGTPMNTEAFF. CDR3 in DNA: TGTGCCAGCAGTTACGTCGGTACCCCCATGAACACTGAAGCTTTCTTT.

The CDR3 coding sequence is TGTGCCAGCAGCCCCATCACAGGGGGTAACACTGAAGCTTTCTTT. The encoded protein is CASSPITGGNTEAFF. V gene TRBV9 combines with J gene TRBJ1-1; 8 bases are a match to TRBD1. The CDR3 extends over 15 amino acids. The germline V gene has CDR1 SGDLS and CDR2 YYNGEE. V was pared by 4 bases and J by 2 bases, with 7 bases of the junction left unmatched.

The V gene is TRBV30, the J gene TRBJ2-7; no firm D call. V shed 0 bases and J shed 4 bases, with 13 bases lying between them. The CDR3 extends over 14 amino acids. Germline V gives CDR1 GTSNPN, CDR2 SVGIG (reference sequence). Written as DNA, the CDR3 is TGTGCCTGGAGTGTATCAGACATTACTTACGAGCAGTACTTC. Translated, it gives CAWSVSDITYEQYF.

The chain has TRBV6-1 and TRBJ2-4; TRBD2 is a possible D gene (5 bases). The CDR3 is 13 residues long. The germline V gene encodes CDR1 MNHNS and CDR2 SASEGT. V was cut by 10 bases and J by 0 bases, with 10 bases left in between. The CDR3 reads CATRGLAKNIQYF. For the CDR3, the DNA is TGTGCCACCCGGGGTTTAGCCAAAAACATTCAGTACTTC.

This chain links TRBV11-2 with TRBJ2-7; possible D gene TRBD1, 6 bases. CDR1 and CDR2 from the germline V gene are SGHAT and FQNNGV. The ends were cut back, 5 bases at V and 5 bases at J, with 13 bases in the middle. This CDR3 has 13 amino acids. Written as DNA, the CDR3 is TGTGCCAGCAGCCAGGATAGGACAGACGAGCAGTACTTC. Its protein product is CASSQDRTDEQYF.

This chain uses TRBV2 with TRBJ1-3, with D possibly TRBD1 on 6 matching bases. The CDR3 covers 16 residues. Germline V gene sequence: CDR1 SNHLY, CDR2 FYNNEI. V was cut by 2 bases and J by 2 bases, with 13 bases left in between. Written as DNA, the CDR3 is TGTGCCAGCAGTGAAAGGGGAGGGGGAACTGGAAACACCATATATTTT. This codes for CASSERGGGTGNTIYF.

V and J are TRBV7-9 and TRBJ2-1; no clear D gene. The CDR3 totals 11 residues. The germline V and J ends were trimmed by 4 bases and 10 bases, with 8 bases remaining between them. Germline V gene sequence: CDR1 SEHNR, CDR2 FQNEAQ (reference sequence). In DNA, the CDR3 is TGTGCCAGCAGCTCCCAGTTAGAGCAGTTCTTC. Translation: CASSSQLEQFF. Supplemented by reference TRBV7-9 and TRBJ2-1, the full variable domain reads DTGVSQNPRHKITKRGQNVTFRCDPISEHNRLYWYRQTLGQGPEFLTYFQNEAQLEKSRLLSDRFSAERPKGSFSTLEIQRTEQGDSAMYLCASSSQLEQFFGPGTRLTVL.

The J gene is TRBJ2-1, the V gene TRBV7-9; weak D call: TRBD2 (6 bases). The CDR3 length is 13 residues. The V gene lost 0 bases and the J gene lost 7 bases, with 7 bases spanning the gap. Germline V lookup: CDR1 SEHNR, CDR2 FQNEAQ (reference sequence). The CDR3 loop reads CASSLAGGNEQFF. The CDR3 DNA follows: TGTGCCAGCAGCTTAGCGGGGGGTAATGAGCAGTTCTTC.

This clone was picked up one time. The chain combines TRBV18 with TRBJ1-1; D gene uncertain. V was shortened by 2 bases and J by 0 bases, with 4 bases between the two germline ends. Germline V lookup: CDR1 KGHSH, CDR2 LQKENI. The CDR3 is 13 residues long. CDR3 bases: TGTGCCAGCTCACCAACAGTGAACACTGAAGCTTTCTTT. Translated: CASSPTVNTEAFF.

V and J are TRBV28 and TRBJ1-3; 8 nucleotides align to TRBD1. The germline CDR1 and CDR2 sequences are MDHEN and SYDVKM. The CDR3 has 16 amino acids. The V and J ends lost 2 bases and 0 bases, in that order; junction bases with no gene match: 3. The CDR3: CASSLRDRSSGNTIYF. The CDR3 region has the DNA TGTGCCAGCAGTTTACGGGACAGGAGCTCTGGAAACACCATATATTTT.

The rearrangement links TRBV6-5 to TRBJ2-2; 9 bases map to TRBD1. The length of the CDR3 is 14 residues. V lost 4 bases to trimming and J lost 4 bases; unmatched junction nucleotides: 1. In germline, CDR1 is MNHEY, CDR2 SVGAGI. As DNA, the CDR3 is TGTGCCAGCAGTTTGACAGGGGGCACCGGGGAGCTGTTTTTT. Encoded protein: CASSLTGGTGELFF.

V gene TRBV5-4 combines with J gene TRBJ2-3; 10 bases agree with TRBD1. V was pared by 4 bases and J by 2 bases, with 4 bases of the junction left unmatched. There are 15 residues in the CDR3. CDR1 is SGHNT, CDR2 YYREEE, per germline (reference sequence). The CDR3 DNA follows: TGTGCCAGCAGCGTAGACAGGGGGCCCACAGATACGCAGTATTTT. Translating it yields CASSVDRGPTDTQYF.

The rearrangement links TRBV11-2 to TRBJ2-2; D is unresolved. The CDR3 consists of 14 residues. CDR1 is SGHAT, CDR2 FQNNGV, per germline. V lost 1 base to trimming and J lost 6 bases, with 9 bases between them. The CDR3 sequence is CASSLVGEAGELFF. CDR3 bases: TGTGCCAGCAGCTTAGTGGGTGAGGCCGGGGAGCTGTTTTTT. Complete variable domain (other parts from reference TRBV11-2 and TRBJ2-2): EAGVAQSPRYKIIEKRQSVAFWCNPISGHATLYWYQQILGQGPKLLIQFQNNGVVDDSQLPKDRFSAERLKGVDSTLKIQPAKLEDSAVYLCASSLVGEAGELFFGEGSRLTVL.

The CDR3 sequence: CASSQGQGDGYTF. The CDR3 bases are TGCGCCAGCAGCCAGGGACAGGGCGACGGCTACACCTTC. The rearrangement uses TRBV4-3 and TRBJ1-2; 9 nucleotides match TRBD1. V lost 3 bases, J lost 8 bases, and 4 bases stayed unmatched. Germline-derived CDR1 and CDR2 are LGHNA and YSLEER. CDR3 length equals 13 residues.

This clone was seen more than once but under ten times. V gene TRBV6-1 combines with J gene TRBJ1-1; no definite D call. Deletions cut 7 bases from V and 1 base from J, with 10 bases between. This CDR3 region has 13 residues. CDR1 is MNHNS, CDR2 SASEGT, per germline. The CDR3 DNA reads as TGTGCCAGCATGGTTCCAGAGAACACTGAAGCTTTCTTT. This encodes CASMVPENTEAFF.

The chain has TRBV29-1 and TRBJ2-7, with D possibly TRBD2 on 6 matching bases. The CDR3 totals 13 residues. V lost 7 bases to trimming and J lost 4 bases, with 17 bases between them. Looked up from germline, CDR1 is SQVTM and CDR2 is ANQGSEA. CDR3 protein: CSAGDSRGYEQYF. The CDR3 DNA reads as TGCAGCGCCGGAGACAGTCGGGGGTACGAGCAGTACTTC.

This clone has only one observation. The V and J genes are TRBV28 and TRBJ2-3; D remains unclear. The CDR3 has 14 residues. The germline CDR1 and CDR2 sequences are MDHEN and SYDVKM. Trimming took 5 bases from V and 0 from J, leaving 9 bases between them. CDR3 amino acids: CASSDKTSTDTQYF. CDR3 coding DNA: TGTGCCAGCAGTGACAAAACTAGCACAGATACGCAGTATTTT.